This record looks at one TCR beta chain sequence and its context. Antigen specificity is unknown. The table came from immunoSEQ multiplex PCR; TCRdb's copy has only in-frame clones and leaves some out. Of approximately 140,000 clones in the sample, 90% to 95% were seen once. This sample is part of a study of T cell responses to AZD1222 COVID-19 vaccine. The V gene end was trimmed by 3 bases and the J gene end by 4 bases; junction bases not matched to a gene: 10. CDR1 and CDR2 (germline): SGHVS, FNYEAQ. This CDR3 contains 16 residues. The study's findings and limits: Most donors were white British, females outnumbered males, and clonal diversity was possibly underestimated.

The TCR sequence derives from an adult in good health. Sequences were derived from peripheral blood, sampled on day 0 of MenACWY control vaccination. The chain carries TRBV7-6 and TRBJ2-5; 8 bases are shared with TRBD2. This CDR3 reads CASSLFRGGLGETQYF. In nucleotides, the CDR3 is TGTGCCAGCAGCTTGTTCCGCGGGGGGCTGGGAGAGACCCAGTACTTC.